This T cell receptor (beta chain) originates from a study of blood T cell repertoires in COVID-19 (TCRdb year 2020). Background for the entire study: The collaborator samples originated in the United States, Italy and Spain and spanned the acute and convalescent phases of COVID-19. Subjects who had been exposed to COVID-19, were actively infected with it, or had recovered from it provided the deeply sampled blood TCRbeta repertoires that made up the dataset. Where HLA class I and class II types were available, the types were taken from metadata supplied by the sample provider, not from assay-based typing. The material from the prospective study consisted of cDNA or gDNA derived from T cells, B-cell-depleted T cells, or PBMCs. Samples were obtained from the ongoing ImmuneRACE study (first 160 participants) and from 1,200 or so subjects provided by 6 global collaborators. Nearly every sample came with metadata listing a de-identified subject ID, COVID-19 status, age in years and sex. The repertoires were made available in a free public database intended to serve as a resource for research on the immune response to SARS-CoV-2. What the study reported, not specific to this receptor: The quantity of clinical and demographic metadata differed by source and by participant and was supplied without curation.

The immunoSEQ Assay, a bias-controlled multiplex PCR, was used to amplify TCRbeta CDR3 regions from genomic DNA. In the source study's methods: The number of nucleated cells in each sample was estimated from the amplification of reference gene primers within the assay. Sequence reads were collapsed and filtered to measure the absolute abundance of every unique TCRbeta CDR3 rearrangement. For each sample, productive Simpson clonality was calculated by taking the square root of Simpson's diversity index across productive rearrangements. TCRdb's version of the immuneACCESS table is confined to in-frame rearrangements and falls short of the full clone set. An unresolved V gene accounts for under half of the shortfall where checked; the remainder is of unknown origin. That table is the source of V, J and clone size, and D and trimming were worked out from the DNA. Here the sample has about 370,000 clones; 85% to 90% occur a single time. The top ten hold about 1.8% of the sample.

Of note for this clone: The clone's antigen remains unknown. Base qualities are not provided; no much larger clone lies one nucleotide away.

Enrolling through a virtual design, the prospective study's participants ranged in age from roughly 18 to 90 years and lived across around 25 United States geographic areas. Cohort assignment in the prospective study relied on participant-reported clinical history from a screening survey and a study questionnaire. Recovered participants in ImmuneRACE Cohort 3 were defined as having two consecutive negative NP/OP PCR tests, clearance from a healthcare professional, or resolution of symptoms. In the prospective study, mobile phlebotomists collected whole blood, serum and a nasopharyngeal or oropharyngeal swab from each participant. Participants in the prospective study had the option to provide additional blood draws and questionnaires over a roughly 2-month period. Before DNA extraction, blood samples from the prospective study were shipped at room temperature or frozen. The V end gives up 2 bases and the J end 2 bases, leaving 8 bases in the junction not matched to a gene. CDR1 and CDR2, looked up from the germline V gene, are SGHTA and FQGNSA. From the cysteine up to the phenylalanine, the CDR3 has a length of 18 residues. CDR3 DNA is the only sequence kept; it has 54 bases, read in frame from the first base.

Sequenced sample: PBMCs or T cells enriched from blood (not recorded which). The chain is made from TRBV7-2 and TRBJ2-2, with 10 central nucleotides matching TRBD2. The clonotype was recovered from a woman in her twenties or thirties who had recovered from COVID-19. The CDR3 reads as follows: CASSLFPSGGSNTGELFF. The sequence in DNA is TGTGCCAGCAGCTTATTCCCTAGCGGGGGTTCTAACACCGGGGAGCTGTTTTTT.